This T cell receptor (beta chain) was sequenced for a study of shared clonotypes between healthy human individuals. Over several immunoSEQ plates, each subset's genomic DNA was distributed in even portions. The method was immunoSEQ multiplex PCR; TCRdb's version includes in-frame clones alone and lacks a portion of them. The table includes under 600,000 clones, roughly 97% detected once. The CDR3 has 16 amino acids. The V end was cut by 11 bases, the J end by 2 bases, with 22 bases between. CDR1 and CDR2 (germline): SGHNT, YENEEA. Study-wide findings and caveats: Sampling covered nothing but blood. Tissue TCR repertoires likely differ from those found in blood. Non-shared clonotypes were found to have lower generation probabilities than the clonotypes that were shared by all four of the sorted-subset donors. Between a handful of donors, naive CD4 clonotypes were shared at a level of approximately 5%.

Notes on this clone: Its antigen remains unidentified.

The genes are TRBV11-3 and TRBJ1-5; D is ambiguous. Input material: naive CD4+ T cells sorted from blood. Specified subset: CD45RA+ positively selected. The receptor comes from a woman aged 25 to 45 in good health. In nucleotides, the CDR3 is TGTGCCCTCCATGAGACCGGGAGTTGGCGCAATCAGCCCCAGCATTTT. It yields the protein CALHETGSWRNQPQHF.